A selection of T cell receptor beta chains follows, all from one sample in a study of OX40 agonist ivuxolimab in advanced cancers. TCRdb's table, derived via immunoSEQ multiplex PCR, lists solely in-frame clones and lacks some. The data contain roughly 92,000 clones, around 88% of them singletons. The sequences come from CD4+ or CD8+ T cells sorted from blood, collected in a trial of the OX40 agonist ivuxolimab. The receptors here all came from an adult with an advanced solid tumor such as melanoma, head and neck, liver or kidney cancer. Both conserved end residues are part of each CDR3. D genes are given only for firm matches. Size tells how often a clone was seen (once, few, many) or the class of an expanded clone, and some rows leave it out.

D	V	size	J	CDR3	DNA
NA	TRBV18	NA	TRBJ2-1	CASSPRDFETYNEQFF	TGTGCCAGCTCACCCCGAGACTTTGAGACCTACAATGAGCAGTTCTTC
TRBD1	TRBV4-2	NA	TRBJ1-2	CASSQETGDMGGYTF	TGTGCCAGCAGCCAAGAGACAGGGGATATGGGTGGCTACACCTTC
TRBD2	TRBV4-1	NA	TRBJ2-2	CASSQVGGRTGELFF	TGCGCCAGCAGCCAAGTCGGCGGGAGGACCGGGGAGCTGTTTTTT
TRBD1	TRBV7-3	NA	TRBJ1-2	CASSPPDRGRETTNYGYTF	TGTGCCAGCAGCCCGCCGGACAGGGGGCGAGAAACTACTAACTATGGCTACACCTTC
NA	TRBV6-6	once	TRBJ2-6	CASSAGLGANVLTF	TGTGCCAGCAGTGCGGGGCTCGGGGCCAACGTCCTGACTTTC
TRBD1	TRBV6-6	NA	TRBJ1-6	CASRTGTGNSPLHF	TGTGCCAGCAGAACCGGGACAGGGAATTCACCCCTCCACTTT
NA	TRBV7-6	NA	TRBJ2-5	CASSSRPEETQYF	TGTGCCAGCAGCTCCCGACCCGAAGAGACCCAGTACTTC
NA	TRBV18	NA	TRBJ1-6	CASSPTNNSPLHF	TGTGCCAGCTCACCAACCAATAATTCACCCCTCCACTTT
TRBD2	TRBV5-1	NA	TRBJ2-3	CASSTRLAGGFTDTQYF	TGCGCCAGCAGCACTAGACTAGCGGGAGGCTTCACAGATACGCAGTATTTT
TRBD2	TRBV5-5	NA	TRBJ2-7	CASSSTGGNYEQYF	TGTGCCAGCAGCTCCACCGGGGGGAACTACGAGCAGTACTTC
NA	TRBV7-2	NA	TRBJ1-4	CASSLNIGEKLFF	TGTGCCAGCAGCTTAAATATCGGCGAAAAACTGTTTTTT
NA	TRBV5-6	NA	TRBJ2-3	CASSALSPGVGDTQYF	TGTGCCAGCAGCGCCTTGTCTCCGGGGGTTGGGGATACGCAGTATTTT
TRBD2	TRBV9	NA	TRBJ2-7	CASSAGSLAWRNEQYF	TGTGCCAGCAGCGCCGGCTCACTAGCGTGGAGAAACGAGCAGTACTTC
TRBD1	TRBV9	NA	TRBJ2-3	CASSFRQGERTDTQYF	TGTGCCAGCAGCTTTCGACAGGGAGAGCGCACAGATACGCAGTATTTT
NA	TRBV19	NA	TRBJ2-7	CASSTTVGEQYF	TGTGCCAGTAGTACAACGGTAGGTGAGCAGTACTTC
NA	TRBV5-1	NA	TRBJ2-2	CASSPPAAPGELFF	TGCGCCAGCAGCCCCCCGGCAGCCCCCGGGGAGCTGTTTTTT
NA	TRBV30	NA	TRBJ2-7	CAWSVGRQGYEQYF	TGTGCCTGGAGTGTAGGACGCCAAGGGTACGAGCAGTACTTC
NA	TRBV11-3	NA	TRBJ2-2	CASSRNTGELFF	TGTGCCAGCAGCCGGAACACCGGGGAGCTGTTTTTT
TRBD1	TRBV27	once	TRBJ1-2	CASSPRTGWDYGYTF	TGTGCCAGCAGTCCGCGGACAGGGTGGGACTATGGCTACACCTTC
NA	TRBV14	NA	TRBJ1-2	CASSPPGHRDRHYGYTF	TGTGCCAGCAGCCCTCCGGGCCACCGCGACAGACACTATGGCTACACCTTC
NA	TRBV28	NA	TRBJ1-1	CASRPVGGRLEAFF	TGTGCCAGCAGACCGGTGGGGGGGCGATTGGAAGCTTTCTTT
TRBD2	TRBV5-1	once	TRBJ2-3	CASSLGLAGPTDTQYF	TGCGCCAGCAGCTTGGGACTAGCGGGACCCACAGATACGCAGTATTTT
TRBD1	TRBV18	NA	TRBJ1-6	CASSPTGSVPGSPLHF	TGTGCCAGCTCACCGACAGGGTCAGTCCCGGGCTCACCCCTCCACTTT
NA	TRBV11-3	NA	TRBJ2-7	CASSLTTGYEQYF	TGTGCCAGCAGCTTAACAACAGGCTACGAGCAGTACTTC
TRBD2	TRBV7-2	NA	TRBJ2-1	CASSLELAGSEQFF	TGTGCCAGCAGCTTAGAGCTAGCGGGCAGTGAGCAGTTCTTC
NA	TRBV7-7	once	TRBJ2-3	CASSPTAILTDTQYF	TGTGCTAGCAGCCCGACTGCCATTCTCACAGATACGCAGTATTTT
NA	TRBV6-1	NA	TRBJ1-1	CASSPPPDEEAFF	TGTGCCAGCAGCCCACCCCCCGACGAAGAAGCTTTCTTT
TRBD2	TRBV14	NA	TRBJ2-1	CASSPQTRGREFF	TGTGCCAGCAGCCCTCAAACTCGCGGGAGAGAGTTCTTC
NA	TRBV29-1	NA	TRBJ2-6	CSVRDDTSGANVLTF	TGCAGCGTTCGGGACGACACCTCTGGGGCCAACGTCCTGACTTTC
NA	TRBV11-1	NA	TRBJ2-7	CASSDPSLYEQYF	TGTGCCAGCAGCGACCCGAGCCTCTACGAGCAGTACTTC
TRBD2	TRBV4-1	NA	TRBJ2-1	CASSSGLAGYNEQFF	TGCGCCAGCAGCTCCGGACTAGCGGGCTACAATGAGCAGTTCTTC
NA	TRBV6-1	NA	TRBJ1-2	CASSETWTANGYTF	TGTGCCAGCAGTGAAACATGGACAGCAAATGGCTACACCTTC
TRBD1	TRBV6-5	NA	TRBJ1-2	CASSWKGTGVRYGYTF	TGTGCCAGCAGTTGGAAAGGGACAGGGGTTCGCTATGGCTACACCTTC
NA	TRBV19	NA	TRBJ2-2	CASSTGHQSGELFF	TGTGCCAGTAGTACGGGACACCAATCCGGGGAGCTGTTTTTT
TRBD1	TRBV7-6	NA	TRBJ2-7	CASSSGTGVYEQYF	TGTGCCAGCAGCTCCGGGACAGGGGTCTACGAGCAGTACTTC
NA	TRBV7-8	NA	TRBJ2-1	CASSPQGYYNEQFF	TGTGCCAGCAGCCCTCAAGGGTACTACAATGAGCAGTTCTTC
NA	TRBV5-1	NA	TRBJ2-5	CASSLGSNVQETQYF	TGCGCCAGCAGCTTGGGGTCAAATGTCCAAGAGACCCAGTACTTC
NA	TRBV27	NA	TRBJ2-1	CASSLYRRDEQFF	TGTGCCAGCAGTTTATATCGTCGGGATGAGCAGTTCTTC
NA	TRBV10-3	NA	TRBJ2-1	CAIRGTQMGNEQFF	TGTGCCATCAGAGGGACACAGATGGGCAATGAGCAGTTCTTC
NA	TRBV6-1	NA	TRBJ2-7	CASGEAYEQYF	TGTGCCAGCGGGGAGGCCTACGAGCAGTACTTC
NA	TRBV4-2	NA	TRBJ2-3	CASSQAGTDTQYF	TGTGCCAGCAGCCAGGCAGGCACAGATACGCAGTATTTT
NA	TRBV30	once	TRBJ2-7	CAWSLAPAGTEQYF	TGTGCCTGGAGCCTCGCCCCAGCAGGGACCGAGCAGTACTTC
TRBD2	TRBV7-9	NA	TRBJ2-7	CASSPIYLGGDEQYF	TGTGCCAGCAGCCCAATTTACCTGGGAGGGGACGAGCAGTACTTC
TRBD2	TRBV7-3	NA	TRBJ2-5	CASSSRGEGQETQYF	TGTGCCAGCAGCTCACGGGGGGAGGGCCAAGAGACCCAGTACTTC
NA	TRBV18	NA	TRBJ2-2	CASSPARWLTGELFF	TGTGCCAGCTCACCAGCCAGGTGGCTCACCGGGGAGCTGTTTTTT
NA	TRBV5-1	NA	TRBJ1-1	CASSLESVTNTEAFF	TGCGCCAGCAGCTTGGAGTCAGTGACGAACACTGAAGCTTTCTTT
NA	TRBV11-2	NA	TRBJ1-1	CASSFHQGDTEAFF	TGTGCCAGCAGCTTTCATCAAGGTGACACTGAAGCTTTCTTT
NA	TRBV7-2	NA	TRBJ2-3	CASSFNRGDTQYF	TGTGCCAGCAGCTTCAATCGGGGCGATACGCAGTATTTT
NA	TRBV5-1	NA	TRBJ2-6	CASSRGSPGANVLTF	TGCGCCAGCAGCCGTGGGTCACCTGGGGCCAACGTCCTGACTTTC
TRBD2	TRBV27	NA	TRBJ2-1	CASSHISGSNHNEQFF	TGTGCCAGCAGCCATATTAGCGGGAGTAACCACAATGAGCAGTTCTTC
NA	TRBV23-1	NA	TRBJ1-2	CASTPSEGAGYGYTF	TGCGCCAGCACCCCATCGGAAGGGGCTGGCTATGGCTACACCTTC
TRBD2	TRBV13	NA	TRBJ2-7	CASSSRLAGYYEQYF	TGTGCCAGCAGTTCCCGACTAGCGGGTTACTACGAGCAGTACTTC
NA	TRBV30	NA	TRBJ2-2	CAWSLPGANTGELFF	TGTGCCTGGAGTCTCCCCGGAGCCAACACCGGGGAGCTGTTTTTT
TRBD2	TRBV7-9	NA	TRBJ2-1	CASSSRTSGGTEQFF	TGTGCCAGCAGCTCCAGGACTAGCGGGGGGACTGAGCAGTTCTTC
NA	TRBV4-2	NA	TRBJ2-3	CASSHGQRTDTQYF	TGTGCCAGCAGCCATGGACAGCGCACAGATACGCAGTATTTT